Below, 30 T cell receptor beta chains from the same sample are listed, as sequenced in a study of OX40 agonist ivuxolimab in advanced cancers. This table comes from immunoSEQ multiplex PCR, and its TCRdb copy is limited to in-frame clones, with some not included. The profile shows over 85,000 clones, about 92% of them singletons. The sample here was CD4+ or CD8+ T cells sorted from blood, taken in a trial of the OX40 agonist ivuxolimab. Source of these receptors: an adult with an advanced solid tumor such as melanoma, head and neck, liver or kidney cancer.

This rearrangement joins TRBV5-1 to TRBJ2-7, with D perhaps assigned TRBD1 or TRBD2 (5 bases each). The CDR3 spans 16 residues. Trimming left V 5 bases short and J 9 bases short, with 27 bases between. Germline V gene lookup returns CDR1 SGHRS and CDR2 YFSETQ. The CDR3 coding sequence is TGCGCCAGCAGTCCCGGGGCGTCTAGGACTGGCGGCTGGCAGTACTTC. It yields the protein CASSPGASRTGGWQYF.

The chain combines TRBV10-3 with TRBJ1-1; unclear D gene. This CDR3 comprises 13 residues. Germline V CDR1 and CDR2: ENHRY, SYGVKD. Trimming shortened V by 6 bases and J by 5 bases, and 13 bases separated the two germline ends. In nucleotides, the CDR3 is TGTGCCATCAGAGAAATTAAAGGGACTGAAGCTTTCTTT. It is translated as CAIREIKGTEAFF.

The gene calls are TRBV27 and TRBJ2-2, with D perhaps TRBD2 (7 bases). The CDR3 spans 16 residues. Germline-derived CDR1 and CDR2 are MNHEY and SMNVEV (reference sequence). The ends were cut back, 7 bases at V and 5 bases at J, with 20 bases in the middle. CDR3 bases: TGTGCCAGCACCCTTTGGGGAGGGGGAAGGACCGGGGAGCTGTTTTTT. This encodes CASTLWGGGRTGELFF.

This clone was seen just once. The chain uses TRBV5-1 and TRBJ2-3; 9 nucleotides match TRBD1. V lost 5 bases, J lost 3 bases, and 10 bases stayed unmatched. CDR3 length: 16 residues. Per the germline V gene, CDR1 is SGHRS and CDR2 is YFSETQ. Here the CDR3 reads CASSYPRDRETDTQYF. The CDR3 DNA is TGCGCCAGCAGTTATCCCCGGGACAGGGAGACAGATACGCAGTATTTT.

The chain carries TRBV7-2 and TRBJ2-7, with unresolved D. The CDR3 is 14 amino acids. V lost 4 bases and J lost 2, with 12 bases in between. CDR1 is SGHTA and CDR2 is FQGNSA in the germline V gene. The CDR3 region has the DNA TGTGCCAGCAGCTCCAGAGCAGATACCTACGAGCAGTACTTC. Translated: CASSSRADTYEQYF.

The chain recombines TRBV7-2 with TRBJ2-7; D is tentatively TRBD1 or TRBD2 (5 bases each). CDR3 length: 15 amino acids. Germline values: CDR1 SGHTA, CDR2 FQGNSA. The ends were cut back, 2 bases at V and 5 bases at J, with 16 bases in the middle. The CDR3 bases are TGTGCCAGCAGCTTACGTCGGGGCCAGGTCAACGAGCAGTACTTC. Its translation: CASSLRRGQVNEQYF.

The chain joins TRBV4-2 to TRBJ1-5; TRBD1 is a possible D gene (5 bases). Trimming took off 0 bases at V and 6 bases at J, with 12 bases between the two ends. Germline CDR1 and CDR2: LGHNA and YNFKEQ. The CDR3 totals 15 residues. Written as DNA, the CDR3 is TGTGCCAGCAGCCAAGATCCGGGGACGATTCAGCCCCAGCATTTT. This translates into CASSQDPGTIQPQHF.

The chain employs TRBV5-4 and TRBJ2-3, with 9 bases aligning to TRBD2. Losses at the gene ends were 4 bases for V and 5 bases for J; bases not matched to a gene: 11. Germline assignment: CDR1 SGHNT and CDR2 YYREEE (reference sequence). The CDR3 runs 16 residues. CDR3 amino acids: CASSLGPGGRVDTQYF. DNA of the CDR3: TGTGCCAGCAGCCTGGGTCCTGGCGGGAGGGTAGATACGCAGTATTTT.

The rearrangement joins TRBV19 to TRBJ2-3, with D maybe TRBD2 (5 bases). V lost 2 bases and J lost 6, with 15 bases in between. The CDR3 runs to 15 residues. Germline-derived CDR1 and CDR2 are LNHDA and SQIVND (reference sequence). DNA of the CDR3: TGTGCCAGTAGTATACGAGAGGCTAGCAGGGATACGCAGTATTTT. Its protein product is CASSIREASRDTQYF.

The rearrangement uses TRBV28 and TRBJ2-6, with TRBD1 identical over 10 bases. The J segment lost 0 bases and the V segment lost 3 bases, leaving 8 bases of the junction unmatched. Looked up from germline, CDR1 is MDHEN and CDR2 is SYDVKM. The CDR3 length is 19 residues. Here the CDR3 DNA reads TGTGCCAGCAGTTTCCCAGCGGGACAGGGGACCTCTGGGGCCAACGTCCTGACTTTC. This codes for CASSFPAGQGTSGANVLTF.

The chain recombines TRBV30 with TRBJ1-4, with no clear D. Per germline, CDR1 GTSNPN and CDR2 SVGIG (reference sequence). V gave up 2 bases and J gave up 3 bases, with 10 bases separating them. This CDR3 has 14 amino acids. The CDR3 DNA reads as TGTGCCTGGAGTTCCGGGGTGGCTAATGAAAAACTGTTTTTT. Its translation is CAWSSGVANEKLFF.

The rearrangement uses TRBV19 and TRBJ2-1; 7 nucleotides align to TRBD2. Germline CDR1 and CDR2: LNHDA and SQIVND (reference sequence). Trimming cost V 4 bases and J 2 bases; bases outside gene matches: 11. The CDR3 contains 17 residues. Here the CDR3 DNA reads TGTGCCAGTAGTAAAGGAGGGATGCGGGAGCCCTACAATGAGCAGTTCTTC. This gives the protein CASSKGGMREPYNEQFF.

This clone was detected only once. This chain joins TRBV5-6 and TRBJ2-1, with TRBD1 identical over 9 bases. The CDR3 runs to 12 residues. The V and J ends lost 6 bases and 10 bases, in that order; junction bases with no gene match: 5. Germline-derived CDR1 and CDR2 are SGHDT and YYEEEE. CDR3 DNA: TGTGCCAGCACCAGGGACAGGGCAGAGCAGTTCTTC. As protein: CASTRDRAEQFF.

The chain employs TRBV25-1 and TRBJ1-5; D is unclear. CDR3 size: 15 residues. The germline V gene has CDR1 MGHDK and CDR2 SYGVNS. Trimming took 0 bases from V and 3 from J, leaving 9 bases between them. In DNA, the CDR3 is TGTGCCAGCAGTGAATACGGGAGTTCCAATCAGCCCCAGCATTTT. Protein product: CASSEYGSSNQPQHF.

There are a few counts of this clone. The DNA for the CDR3 is TGTGCCAGCAGTCCAGGATGGGGGAACTATGGCTACACCTTC. Translating it yields CASSPGWGNYGYTF. The chain couples TRBV6-4 to TRBJ1-2; tentatively, D is TRBD1 (5 bases). The CDR3 has 14 residues. Germline lookup yields CDR1 MRHNA and CDR2 SNTAGT. V was trimmed by 5 bases and J by 2 bases, leaving 12 bases between them.

The chain has TRBV9 and TRBJ2-7, with 10 bases lining up with TRBD1. The CDR3 spans 15 residues. The junction had 7 bases not matched to a gene; V was cut back by 1 base and J by 6 bases. The V gene's germline CDR1 is SGDLS and CDR2 YYNGEE. Here the CDR3 DNA reads TGTGCCAGCAGCGTAACCGGGACAGGGGTTCCCGAGCAGTACTTC. Protein product: CASSVTGTGVPEQYF.

V is TRBV30 and J is TRBJ2-1, with 9 bases identical to TRBD2. J gave up 4 bases and V 3 bases, and 1 base lay outside the gene matches. The CDR3 sequence is 13 residues long. Germline V lookup: CDR1 GTSNPN, CDR2 SVGIG (reference sequence). This CDR3 is CAWRTSGYNEQFF. CDR3 DNA sequence: TGTGCCTGGAGGACTAGCGGATACAATGAGCAGTTCTTC.

The rearrangement uses TRBV7-9 and TRBJ1-1, with a weak D call TRBD1 (5 bases). The CDR3 contains 16 residues. From germline, CDR1 is SEHNR and CDR2 FQNEAQ (reference sequence). Between the trimmed V and J ends, which lost 1 base and 4 bases, there was a span of 16 bases. Here the CDR3 reads CASSLVRGLGVTEAFF. The CDR3 DNA follows: TGTGCCAGCAGCTTAGTTCGGGGACTGGGCGTCACTGAAGCTTTCTTT.

This clone was picked up a small number of times. This chain links TRBV7-2 with TRBJ1-5, with 9 bases lining up with TRBD1. CDR1 and CDR2 from the germline V gene are SGHTA and FQGNSA. V shed 5 bases, J shed 9 bases, and the junction held 11 bases outside the gene matches. The CDR3 sequence is 15 residues long. CDR3 sequence: CASSPGGTGFLPQHF. The CDR3 DNA reads as TGTGCCAGCAGCCCAGGTGGGACAGGGTTTTTGCCCCAGCATTTT.

The V and J genes are TRBV30 and TRBJ2-3; 9 bases line up with TRBD2. From germline, CDR1 is GTSNPN and CDR2 SVGIG (reference sequence). The junction had 5 bases not matched to a gene; V was cut back by 0 bases and J by 1 base. The CDR3 has 16 amino acids. CDR3 DNA: TGTGCCTGGAGTGTAAGACTAGCGGCCCGCACAGATACGCAGTATTTT. This encodes CAWSVRLAARTDTQYF.

The CDR3 DNA is TGTGCCAGCAGCCAGTCGATCGACGGAGTGAGCTCCTACAATGAGCAGTTCTTC. The encoded protein is CASSQSIDGVSSYNEQFF. The chain couples TRBV7-6 to TRBJ2-1, with D uncertain. The CDR3 consists of 18 residues. Germline V gene sequence: CDR1 SGHVS, CDR2 FNYEAQ. Trimming removed 5 bases from V and 0 bases from J, with 20 bases in between.

This chain links TRBV5-4 with TRBJ2-1; unclear D gene. From germline, CDR1 is SGHNT and CDR2 YYREEE (reference sequence). This CDR3 has 17 residues. The germline V and J ends were trimmed by 2 bases and 7 bases, with 22 bases remaining between them. CDR3: CASSFLLARRVGNEQFF. The DNA of the CDR3 is TGTGCCAGCAGCTTCCTCCTTGCACGAAGGGTTGGGAATGAGCAGTTCTTC.

V and J are TRBV11-1 and TRBJ2-3, with 11 bases matching TRBD2. There are 16 residues in the CDR3. After removal of 5 bases from V and 3 bases from J, the junction contained 7 bases not matched to a gene. CDR1 is SGHAT and CDR2 is FQDESV in the germline V gene (reference sequence). The CDR3 DNA follows: TGTGCCAGCAGCCCGTTCCTAGCGGGAGGAACAGATACGCAGTATTTT. Its protein product is CASSPFLAGGTDTQYF.

The chain is built from TRBV4-1 and TRBJ1-2, with D tentatively TRBD1 (5 bases). This CDR3 contains 16 residues. CDR1 and CDR2 (germline): MGHRA, YSYEKL. V was clipped by 3 bases and J by 2 bases, with 16 bases between them. Here the CDR3 DNA reads TGCGCCAGCAGCCACGCTAACAGGAGAACAAACTATGGCTACACCTTC. The encoded protein is CASSHANRRTNYGYTF.

This sequence joins TRBV7-3 and TRBJ2-1; TRBD1 might be the D (5 bases). The CDR3 sequence is 15 residues long. Germline values: CDR1 SGHTA, CDR2 FQGTGA. V lost 5 bases to trimming and J lost 2 bases, with 13 bases between them. The CDR3 sequence: CASSISTATYNEQFF. The CDR3 DNA reads TGTGCCAGCAGCATATCGACAGCGACCTACAATGAGCAGTTCTTC.

The gene calls are TRBV18 and TRBJ1-6; D call uncertain. The germline CDR1 and CDR2 sequences are KGHSH and LQKENI. V was shortened by 2 bases and J by 5 bases, with 4 bases between the two germline ends. The CDR3 consists of 13 residues. CDR3 protein: CASSPVNNSPLHF. The DNA of the CDR3 is TGTGCCAGCTCACCAGTTAATAATTCACCCCTCCACTTT.

The chain couples TRBV28 to TRBJ1-3; D remains ambiguous. CDR3 length equals 15 residues. V was shortened by 5 bases and J by 0 bases, with 11 bases between the two germline ends. Germline CDR1 reads MDHEN; CDR2 reads SYDVKM. CDR3 DNA: TGTGCCAGCAGTCCCCCCCGGGTCTCTGGAAACACCATATATTTT. Translation gives CASSPPRVSGNTIYF. The full variable domain, completed using reference TRBV28 and TRBJ1-3, is DVKVTQSSRYLVKRTGEKVFLECVQDMDHENMFWYRQDPGLGLRLIYFSYDVKMKEKGDIPEGYSVSREKKERFSLILESASTNQTSMYLCASSPPRVSGNTIYFGEGSWLTVV.

This chain connects TRBV10-2 to TRBJ2-7, with D possibly being TRBD1 (6 bases). The CDR3 has 13 residues. From germline, CDR1 is WSHSY and CDR2 SAAADI. V shed 10 bases and J shed 4 bases, with 17 bases lying between them. CDR3: CATGDIYRYEQYF. DNA for the CDR3: TGCGCCACCGGGGACATTTATAGGTACGAGCAGTACTTC.

The CDR3 protein is CASSLEAGPGQFF. The DNA for the CDR3 is TGCGCCAGCAGCTTGGAGGCGGGACCGGGACAGTTCTTC. The V gene is TRBV5-1, the J gene TRBJ2-1; D might be TRBD2 (6 bases). The germline V gene encodes CDR1 SGHRS and CDR2 YFSETQ. CDR3 length: 13 residues. The V gene lost 0 bases and the J gene lost 13 bases, with 14 bases spanning the gap.

The chain combines TRBV7-2 with TRBJ2-1; possibly TRBD2 for D (7 bases). CDR3 size: 13 residues. Germline-derived CDR1 and CDR2 are SGHTA and FQGNSA. Trimming took off 1 base at V and 13 bases at J, with 14 bases between the two ends. The CDR3 here is CASSLGGGPHQFF. CDR3 bases: TGTGCCAGCAGCTTAGGCGGGGGCCCCCATCAGTTCTTC.